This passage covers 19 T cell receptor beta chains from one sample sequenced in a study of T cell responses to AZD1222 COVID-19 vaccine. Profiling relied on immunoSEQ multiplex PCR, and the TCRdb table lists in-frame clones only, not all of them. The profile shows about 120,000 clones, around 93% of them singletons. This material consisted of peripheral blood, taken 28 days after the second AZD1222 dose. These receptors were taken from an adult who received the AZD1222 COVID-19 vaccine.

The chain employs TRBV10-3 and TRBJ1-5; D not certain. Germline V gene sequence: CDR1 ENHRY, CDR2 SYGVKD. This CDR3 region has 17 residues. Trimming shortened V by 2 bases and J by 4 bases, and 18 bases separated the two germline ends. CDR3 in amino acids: CAISEGVAATPNQPQHF. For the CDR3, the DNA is TGTGCCATCAGTGAGGGGGTAGCGGCGACCCCAAATCAGCCCCAGCATTTT.

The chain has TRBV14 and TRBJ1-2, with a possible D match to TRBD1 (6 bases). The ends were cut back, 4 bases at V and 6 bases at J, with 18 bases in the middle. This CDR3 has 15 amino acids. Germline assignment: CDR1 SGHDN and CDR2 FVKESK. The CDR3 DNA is TGTGCCAGCAGCCCCGCATGGGCGGGGGCGCATGGCTACACCTTC. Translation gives CASSPAWAGAHGYTF.

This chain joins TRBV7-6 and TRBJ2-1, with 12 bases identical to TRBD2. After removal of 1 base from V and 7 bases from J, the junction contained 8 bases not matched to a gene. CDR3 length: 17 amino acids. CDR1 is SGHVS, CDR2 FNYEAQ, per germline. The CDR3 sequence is CASSLGQTSGRSNEQFF. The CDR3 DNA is TGTGCCAGCAGCTTAGGCCAGACTAGCGGGAGAAGTAATGAGCAGTTCTTC. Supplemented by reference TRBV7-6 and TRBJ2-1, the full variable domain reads GAGVSQSPRYKVTKRGQDVALRCDPISGHVSLYWYRQALGQGPEFLTYFNYEAQQDKSGLPNDRFSAERPEGSISTLTIQRTEQRDSAMYRCASSLGQTSGRSNEQFFGPGTRLTVL.

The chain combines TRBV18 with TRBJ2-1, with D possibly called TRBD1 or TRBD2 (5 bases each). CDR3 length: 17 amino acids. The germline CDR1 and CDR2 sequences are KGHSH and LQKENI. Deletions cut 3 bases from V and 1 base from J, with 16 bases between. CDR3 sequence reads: CASSPLGPGRSYNEQFF. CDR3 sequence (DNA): TGTGCCAGCTCACCCCTGGGTCCGGGACGGTCCTACAATGAGCAGTTCTTC.

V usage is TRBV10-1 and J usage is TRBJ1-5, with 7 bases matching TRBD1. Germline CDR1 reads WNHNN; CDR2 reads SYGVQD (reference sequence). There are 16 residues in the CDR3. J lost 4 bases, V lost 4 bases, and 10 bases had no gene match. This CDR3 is CASSVGDRVTNQPQHF. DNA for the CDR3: TGCGCCAGCAGTGTGGGCGACAGGGTGACAAATCAGCCCCAGCATTTT.

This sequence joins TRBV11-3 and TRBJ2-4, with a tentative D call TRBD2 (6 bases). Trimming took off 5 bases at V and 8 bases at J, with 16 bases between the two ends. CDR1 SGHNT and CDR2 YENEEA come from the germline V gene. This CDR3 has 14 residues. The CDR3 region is CASSSPSEGDIQYF. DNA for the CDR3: TGTGCCAGCAGCAGCCCTAGCGAGGGTGACATTCAGTACTTC.

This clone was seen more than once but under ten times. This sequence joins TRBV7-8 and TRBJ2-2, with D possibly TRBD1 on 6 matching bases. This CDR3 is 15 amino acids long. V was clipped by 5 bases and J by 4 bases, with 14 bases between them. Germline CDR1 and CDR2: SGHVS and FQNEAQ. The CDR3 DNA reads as TGTGCCAGCAGCCTGGGGGCAAAGGTCACCGGGGAGCTGTTTTTT. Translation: CASSLGAKVTGELFF.

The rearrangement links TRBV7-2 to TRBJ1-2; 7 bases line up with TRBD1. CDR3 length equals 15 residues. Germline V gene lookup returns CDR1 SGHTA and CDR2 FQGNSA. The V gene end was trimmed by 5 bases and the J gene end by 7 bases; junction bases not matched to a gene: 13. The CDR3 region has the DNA TGTGCCAGCAGCCTTTCCTCTCAGGGGGAGGGTGGCTACACCTTC. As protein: CASSLSSQGEGGYTF.

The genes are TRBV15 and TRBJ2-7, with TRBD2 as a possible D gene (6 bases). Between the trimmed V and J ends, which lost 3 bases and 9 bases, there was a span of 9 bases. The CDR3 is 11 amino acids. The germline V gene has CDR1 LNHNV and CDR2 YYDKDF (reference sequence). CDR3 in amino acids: CATSSLGGQYF. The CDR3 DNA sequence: TGTGCCACCAGCAGCCTGGGAGGGCAGTACTTC.

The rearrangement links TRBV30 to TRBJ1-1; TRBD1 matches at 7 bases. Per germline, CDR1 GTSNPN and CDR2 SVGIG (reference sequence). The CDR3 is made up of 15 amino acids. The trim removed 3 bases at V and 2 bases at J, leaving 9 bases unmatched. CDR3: CAWRPIDRVNTEAFF. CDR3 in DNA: TGTGCCTGGAGGCCTATAGACAGGGTCAACACTGAAGCTTTCTTT. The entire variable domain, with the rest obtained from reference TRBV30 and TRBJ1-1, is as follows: SQTIHQWPATLVQPVGSPLSLECTVEGTSNPNLYWYRQAAGRGLQLLFYSVGIGQISSEVPQNLSASRPQDRQFILSSKKLLLSDSGFYLCAWRPIDRVNTEAFFGQGTRLTVV.

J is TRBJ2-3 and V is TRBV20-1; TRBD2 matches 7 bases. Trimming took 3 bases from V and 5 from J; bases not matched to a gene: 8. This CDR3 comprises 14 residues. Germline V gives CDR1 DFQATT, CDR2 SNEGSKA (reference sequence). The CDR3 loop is CSASRGGSGDTQYF. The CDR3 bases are TGCAGTGCTAGTAGGGGCGGGAGTGGAGATACGCAGTATTTT.

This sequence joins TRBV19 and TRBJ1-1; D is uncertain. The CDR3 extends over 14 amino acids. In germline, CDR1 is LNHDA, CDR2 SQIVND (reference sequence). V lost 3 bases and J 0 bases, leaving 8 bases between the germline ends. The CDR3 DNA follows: TGTGCCAGTAGTATTTCCCGGATGAACACTGAAGCTTTCTTT. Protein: CASSISRMNTEAFF.

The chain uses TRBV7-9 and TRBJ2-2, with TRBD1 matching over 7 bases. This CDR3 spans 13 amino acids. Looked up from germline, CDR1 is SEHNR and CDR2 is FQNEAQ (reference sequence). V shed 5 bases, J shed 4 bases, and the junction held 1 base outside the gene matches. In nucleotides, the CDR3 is TGTGCCAGCAGCCGGGACAGCACCGGGGAGCTGTTTTTT. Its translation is CASSRDSTGELFF.

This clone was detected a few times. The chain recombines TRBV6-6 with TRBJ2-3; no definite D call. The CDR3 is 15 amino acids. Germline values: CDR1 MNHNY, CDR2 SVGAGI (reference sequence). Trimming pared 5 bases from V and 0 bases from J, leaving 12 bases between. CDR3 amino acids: CASSGSLTSTDTQYF. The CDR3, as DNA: TGTGCCAGCAGTGGATCATTAACTAGCACAGATACGCAGTATTTT.

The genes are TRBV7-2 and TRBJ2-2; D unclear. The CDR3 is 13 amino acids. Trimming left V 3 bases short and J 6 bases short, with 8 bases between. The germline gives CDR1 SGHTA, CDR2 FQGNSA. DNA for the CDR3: TGTGCCAGCAGCTTTCCTGCCCCCGGGGAGCTGTTTTTT. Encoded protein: CASSFPAPGELFF.

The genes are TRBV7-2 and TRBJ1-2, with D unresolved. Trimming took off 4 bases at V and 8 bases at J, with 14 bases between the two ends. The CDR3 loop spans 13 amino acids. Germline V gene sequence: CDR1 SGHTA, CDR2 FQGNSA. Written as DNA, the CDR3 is TGTGCCAGCAGCTCGACTGAGAAAGGGGGCTACACCTTC. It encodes CASSSTEKGGYTF.

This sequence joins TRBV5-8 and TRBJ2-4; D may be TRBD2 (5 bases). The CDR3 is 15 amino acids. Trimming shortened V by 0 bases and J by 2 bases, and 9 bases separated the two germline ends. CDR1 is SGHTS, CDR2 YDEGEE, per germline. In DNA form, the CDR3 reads TGTGCCAGCAGCTTGGGAGCCGGGACCAAAAACATTCAGTACTTC. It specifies CASSLGAGTKNIQYF. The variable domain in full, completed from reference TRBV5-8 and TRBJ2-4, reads EAGVTQSPTHLIKTRGQQATLRCSPISGHTSVYWYQQALGLGLQFLLWYDEGEERNRGNFPPRFSGRQFPNYSSELNVNALELEDSALYLCASSLGAGTKNIQYFGAGTRLSVL.

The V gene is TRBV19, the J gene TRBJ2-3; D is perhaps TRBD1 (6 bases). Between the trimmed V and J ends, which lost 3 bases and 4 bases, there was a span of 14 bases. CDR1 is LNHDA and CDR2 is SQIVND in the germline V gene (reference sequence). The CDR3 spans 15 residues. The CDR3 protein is CASSMSQGLPDTQYF. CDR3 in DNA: TGTGCCAGTAGTATGTCGCAGGGGCTTCCAGATACGCAGTATTTT.

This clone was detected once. CDR3 DNA: TGTGCCATCTCAATCTTGTACGAGCAGTACTTC. Protein sequence: CAISILYEQYF. V is TRBV2 and J is TRBJ2-7, with D uncertain. Germline CDR1 is SNHLY and CDR2 is FYNNEI. The length of the CDR3 is 11 residues. The V end was cut by 10 bases, the J end by 4 bases, with 11 bases between.